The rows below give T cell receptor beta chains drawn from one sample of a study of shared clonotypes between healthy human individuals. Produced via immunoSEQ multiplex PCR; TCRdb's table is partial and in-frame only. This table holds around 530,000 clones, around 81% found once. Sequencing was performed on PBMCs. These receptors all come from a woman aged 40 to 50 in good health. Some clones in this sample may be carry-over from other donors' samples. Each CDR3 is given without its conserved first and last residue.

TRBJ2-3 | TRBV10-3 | AISETSGRDTQY
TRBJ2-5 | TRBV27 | ASSRQGLEQY
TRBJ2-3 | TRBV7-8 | ASSPRLTGGGTDTQY
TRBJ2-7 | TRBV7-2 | ASSPAGGGQYEQY
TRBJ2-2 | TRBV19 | ASSMGAGELF
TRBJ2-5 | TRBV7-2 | ASSLSGLQETQY
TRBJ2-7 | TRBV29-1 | SGTYEQY
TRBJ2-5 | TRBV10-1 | ASSVSAGSLETQY
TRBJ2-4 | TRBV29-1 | SVEEGTSGSGLAKNIQY
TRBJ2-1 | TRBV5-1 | ASSHSLAIGDNEQF
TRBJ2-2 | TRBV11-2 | ASSLGAGLVPGELF
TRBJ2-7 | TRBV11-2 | ASSPGGPYSYEQY
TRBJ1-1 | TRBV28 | ASSSQGKNTEAF
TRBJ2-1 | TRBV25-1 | ASSEYGDHNEQF
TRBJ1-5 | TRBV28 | ASSLSYLSPGSNQPQH
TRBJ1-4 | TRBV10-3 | AISGSGAGNEKLF
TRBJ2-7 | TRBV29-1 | SVGGLRRERYEQY
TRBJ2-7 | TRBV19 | ASSAGFSSYEQY
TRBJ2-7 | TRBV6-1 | ASSEAGLDLGEQY
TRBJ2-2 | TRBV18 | ASSPQRITNTGELF
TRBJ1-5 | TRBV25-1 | ASSESRQGDYSNQPQH
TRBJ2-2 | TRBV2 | ASSLAGQTGELF
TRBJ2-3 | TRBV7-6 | ASSFTGATDTQY
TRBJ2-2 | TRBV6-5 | ASSSGRWTGELF
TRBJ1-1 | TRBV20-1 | SASDNTEAF
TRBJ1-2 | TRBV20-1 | SARHRYGYT
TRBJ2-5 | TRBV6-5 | ASSNGGRETQY
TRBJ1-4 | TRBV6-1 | ASSEAPGRATNEKLF
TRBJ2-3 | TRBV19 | ASSIQREGLAQY
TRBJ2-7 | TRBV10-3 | AISKIAGPYEQY
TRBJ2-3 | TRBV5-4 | ASSIGLPSTDTQY
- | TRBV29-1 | SGTTGYPSYEQY
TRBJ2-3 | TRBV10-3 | AISLGQGPDTQY
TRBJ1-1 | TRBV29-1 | SVAPRQGTEAF
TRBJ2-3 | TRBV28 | ASTFWIGGGTDTQY
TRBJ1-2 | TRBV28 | ASRDQGNYGYT
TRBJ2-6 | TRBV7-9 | ASSLYPGSSGANVLT
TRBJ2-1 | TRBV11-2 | ASSSPWPEQF
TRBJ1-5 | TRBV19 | ASSVDSGTQPQH
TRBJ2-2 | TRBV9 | ASSVDQLAGELF
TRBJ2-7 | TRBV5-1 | ASSPALGQDYEQY
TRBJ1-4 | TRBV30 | AWTRDGEKLF
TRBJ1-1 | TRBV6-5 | ASTRDRVGQAF
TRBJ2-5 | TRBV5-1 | ASSLNQQETQY
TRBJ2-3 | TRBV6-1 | ASSEVGYTSTDTQY
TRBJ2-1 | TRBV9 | ASSVGLRGYYNEQF
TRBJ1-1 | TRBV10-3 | AISTGGTEAF
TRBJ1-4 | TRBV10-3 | ATGGRLDEKLF
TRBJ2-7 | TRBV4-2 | ASSLVGGEPSYEQY
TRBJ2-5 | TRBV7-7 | ASSLDVQETQY
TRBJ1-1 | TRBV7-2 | ASSLYPRNTEAF
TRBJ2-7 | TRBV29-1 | SALGQNYEQY
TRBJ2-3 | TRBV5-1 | ASSWQGATDTQY
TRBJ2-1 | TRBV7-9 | ASSLLRLPYNEQF
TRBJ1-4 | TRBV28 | ASSRGPNEKLF
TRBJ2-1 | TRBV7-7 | ASSPLAGDYNEQF
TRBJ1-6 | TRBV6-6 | ASSYSGADNSPLH
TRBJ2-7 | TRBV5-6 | ASSSTVVAVTYEQY
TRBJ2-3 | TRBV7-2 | ASMSSTDTQY